The 18 T cell receptor beta chains below all came from one sample that was sequenced in a study of T-cell reconstitution after alpha-beta-depleted transplantation in children. Unique molecular identifiers were used to barcode this TCRbeta library. In TCRdb, the PCR reads were re-called with MiXCR into one record per CDR3 protein. The table lists about 1,000,000 distinct CDR3 sequences, under 30% of them singletons, with roughly 28% in the top ten. This material consisted of PBMCs, mostly from graft donor cells, taken 360 days after TCRalphabeta/CD19-depleted stem cell transplant. These receptors came from a boy under three years old who had a stem cell transplant for SCID, so the T cells may come from the graft donor.

This chain links TRBV9 with TRBJ2-5; the D is unclear. CDR3 size: 16 residues. Per germline, CDR1 SGDLS and CDR2 YYNGEE. Trimming removed 3 bases at V and 2 bases at J, with 17 bases between. This CDR3 reads CASSAGSSGLQETQYF. The CDR3 DNA is TGTGCCAGCAGCGCCGGGTCCTCAGGCCTACAAGAGACCCAGTACTTC.

V gene TRBV11-2 combines with J gene TRBJ2-5; 9 nucleotides agree with TRBD1. The CDR3 sequence is 15 residues long. Germline values: CDR1 SGHAT, CDR2 FQNNGV. The junction had 9 bases not matched to a gene; V was cut back by 5 bases and J by 5 bases. CDR3 region: CASSTPGTGYETQYF. The CDR3 coding sequence is TGTGCCAGCAGCACGCCCGGGACAGGGTACGAGACCCAGTACTTC. Looking up the rest from reference TRBV11-2 and TRBJ2-5 gives the full variable domain: EAGVAQSPRYKIIEKRQSVAFWCNPISGHATLYWYQQILGQGPKLLIQFQNNGVVDDSQLPKDRFSAERLKGVDSTLKIQPAKLEDSAVYLCASSTPGTGYETQYFGPGTRLLVL.

The chain joins TRBV28 to TRBJ1-2, with 9 bases identical to TRBD1. The germline V gene has CDR1 MDHEN and CDR2 SYDVKM. J lost 6 bases, V lost 5 bases, and 7 bases had no gene match. CDR3 length equals 14 residues. The CDR3 nucleotides are TGTGCCAGCAGTATTGAATACAGGGGGCATGGCTACACCTTC. This translates into CASSIEYRGHGYTF.

This clonotype was seen a few times. The chain has TRBV12-3 or TRBV12-4 and TRBJ2-1, with 8 bases identical to TRBD1. Trimming at V came to 1 base and at J to 3 bases, leaving 17 bases not matched to a gene. The CDR3 consists of 20 residues. The CDR3 protein is CASSLGQLRGQGPRYNEQFF. The DNA of the CDR3 is TGTGCCAGCAGTTTAGGACAACTCCGTGGACAGGGTCCTCGCTACAATGAGCAGTTCTTC.

V usage is TRBV7-9 and J usage is TRBJ1-1, with TRBD1 as a possible D gene (5 bases). V lost 3 bases and J 6 bases, leaving 11 bases between the germline ends. The CDR3 totals 13 residues. From germline, CDR1 is SEHNR and CDR2 FQNEAQ (reference sequence). CDR3 protein: CASSLAPGSEAFF. Written as DNA, the CDR3 is TGTGCCAGCAGCTTGGCCCCAGGGTCTGAAGCTTTCTTT.

J is TRBJ2-6 and V is TRBV4-3; D is possibly TRBD1 or TRBD2 (5 bases each). The CDR3 sequence is 17 residues long. Trimming cost V 0 bases and J 0 bases, with 9 bases left between them. CDR1 is LGHNA, CDR2 YSLEER, per germline. CDR3 sequence: CASSQDWGSSGANVLTF. CDR3 nucleotides: TGCGCCAGCAGCCAAGATTGGGGGAGCTCTGGGGCCAACGTCCTGACTTTC.

The V call is TRBV4-3, the J call TRBJ2-3, with 8 bases fitting TRBD1. There are 19 residues in the CDR3. Per germline, CDR1 LGHNA and CDR2 YSLEER. Trimming at V came to 0 bases and at J to 3 bases, leaving 14 bases not matched to a gene. The CDR3 sequence is CASSQDGTGTGVGTDTQYF. DNA of the CDR3: TGCGCCAGCAGCCAAGATGGGACCGGGACAGGAGTTGGTACAGATACGCAGTATTTT.

This clonotype was seen a few times. The gene calls are TRBV29-1 and TRBJ2-1; the D gene is possibly TRBD2 (6 bases). This CDR3 has 14 residues. Trimming took 4 bases from V and 0 from J, leaving 10 bases between them. CDR1 and CDR2 (germline): SQVTM, ANQGSEA. The CDR3 is CSVGGVLSYNEQFF. The CDR3 DNA reads as TGCAGCGTTGGCGGGGTCCTCTCCTACAATGAGCAGTTCTTC.

The chain recombines TRBV10-2 with TRBJ2-1; D call uncertain. From germline, CDR1 is WSHSY and CDR2 SAAADI. This CDR3 spans 13 amino acids. Trimming cost V 2 bases and J 9 bases, with 11 bases left between them. This CDR3 reads CASSEPLGREQFF. The DNA for the CDR3 is TGCGCCAGCAGTGAGCCCCTAGGCCGTGAGCAGTTCTTC.

The J gene is TRBJ1-6, the V gene TRBV5-1; D is unclear. Looked up from germline, CDR1 is SGHRS and CDR2 is YFSETQ. The CDR3 contains 14 residues. V gave up 0 bases and J gave up 6 bases, with 7 bases separating them. The CDR3 sequence: CASSLEKGNSPLHF. In nucleotides, the CDR3 is TGCGCCAGCAGCTTGGAGAAGGGTAATTCACCCCTCCACTTT.

This clonotype came up a few times. V is TRBV9 and J is TRBJ1-6; tentatively, D is TRBD1 (5 bases). Germline CDR1 is SGDLS and CDR2 is YYNGEE. The CDR3 consists of 17 residues. The germline V and J ends were trimmed by 0 bases and 2 bases, with 12 bases remaining between them. CDR3 DNA sequence: TGTGCCAGCAGCGTAGAGTCAGGGAGCCCCTATAATTCACCCCTCCACTTT. This translates into CASSVESGSPYNSPLHF.

The chain uses TRBV11-1 and TRBJ2-2, with D perhaps matching TRBD1 (6 bases). Germline V gene data show CDR1 as SGHAT and CDR2 as FQDESV (reference sequence). This CDR3 contains 18 residues. Trimming left V 2 bases short and J 3 bases short, with 19 bases between. CDR3 DNA sequence: TGTGCCAGCAGCTTACGGCGGATACAGGGAATCGACACCGGGGAGCTGTTTTTT. It encodes CASSLRRIQGIDTGELFF.

The chain combines TRBV6-2 or TRBV6-3 with TRBJ2-3; 7 nucleotides agree with TRBD2. CDR1 is MNHEY, CDR2 SVGEGT, per germline. Unmatched junction bases numbered 3, after V lost 4 bases and J lost 2 bases. The CDR3 totals 14 residues. CDR3 amino acids: CASSSAGVTDTQYF. The DNA of the CDR3 is TGTGCCAGCAGTTCGGCGGGGGTCACAGATACGCAGTATTTT.

The rearrangement uses TRBV28 and TRBJ2-2, with TRBD1 as a possible D gene (5 bases). This CDR3 has 18 amino acids. Germline CDR1 MDHEN, CDR2 SYDVKM. Trimming cost V 5 bases and J 0 bases, with 19 bases left between them. The CDR3 spells CASSLGVHSTSNTGELFF. The CDR3 DNA sequence: TGTGCCAGCAGTCTAGGGGTCCACTCCACCTCGAACACCGGGGAGCTGTTTTTT.

The chain is built from TRBV5-1 and TRBJ2-1; D could derive from TRBD1 or TRBD2 (6 bases each). Trimming left V 0 bases short and J 3 bases short, with 10 bases between. The V gene's germline CDR1 is SGHRS and CDR2 YFSETQ. This CDR3 comprises 15 residues. The CDR3 region is CASSLVGGFYNEQFF. The CDR3 region has the DNA TGCGCCAGCAGCTTGGTGGGGGGCTTCTACAATGAGCAGTTCTTC.

This chain connects TRBV7-8 to TRBJ2-2; a possible D gene is TRBD2 (6 bases). Trimming took 8 bases from V and 6 from J, leaving 7 bases between them. Germline V gene sequence: CDR1 SGHVS, CDR2 FQNEAQ. This CDR3 is 11 amino acids long. The CDR3, as DNA: TGTGCCAGCTGGGGGGCCGGGGAGCTGTTTTTT. Amino acid sequence: CASWGAGELFF.

This clonotype has just a few counts. The chain employs TRBV12-3 or TRBV12-4 and TRBJ1-2; possibly TRBD1 for D (5 bases). The CDR3 has 16 residues. The ends were cut back, 4 bases at V and 6 bases at J, with 21 bases in the middle. For the CDR3, the DNA is TGTGCCAGCAGTTCCGGGGGTCTAGGGACGCGGAATGGCTACACCTTC. Residues: CASSSGGLGTRNGYTF.

The chain joins TRBV27 to TRBJ2-7; 10 bases fit TRBD1. V lost 3 bases to trimming and J lost 3 bases; unmatched junction nucleotides: 11. CDR1 and CDR2 from the germline V gene are MNHEY and SMNVEV (reference sequence). The CDR3 has 17 amino acids. CDR3 loop: CASSFSIGDRGGYEQYF. The DNA for the CDR3 is TGTGCCAGCAGTTTTAGTATTGGGGACAGGGGCGGCTACGAGCAGTACTTC.